The rows below give T cell receptor beta chains drawn from one sample of a study of T cells after yellow fever vaccination. TCRdb reanalysed the 5' RACE reads using MiXCR and keeps one entry per CDR3 protein. The data hold about 400,000 distinct CDR3 sequences, with roughly 10% observed a single time. The sample in question was PBMCs, obtained on the day of the first yellow fever vaccination. The receptor source for this set is a man aged 18 to 29 who received the YFV17D yellow fever vaccine. CDR3s include the opening cysteine and the closing phenylalanine or tryptophan. The order of the fields is CDR3 protein, V gene.

CASSFGPPSRPEAEALF | TRBV5-4
CASSLFTGRGLEQFF | TRBV18
CASSWTTGGNTIYF | TRBV12-3/TRBV12-4
CASSGRLRNTDTQYF | TRBV5-1
CASSLVLGGIYNEQFF | TRBV7-2
CTSSPYKGVSNQPQHF | TRBV6-2/TRBV6-3
CASSRDTQETQYF | TRBV5-1
CATRDPGAETQYF | TRBV10-3
CASSSRGSLNTEAFF | TRBV9
CASSKRGGAVNTEAFF | TRBV7-3
CASSSTDEQFF | TRBV7-2
CASSSRTSGGRGEQFF | TRBV12-3/TRBV12-4
CASSEAMPVYGYTF | TRBV6-1
CASSWTLALAGTSYEQYF | TRBV11-2
CASSVDRGRSPLHF | TRBV7-2
CASRNAAGSFSYNEQFF | TRBV6-1
CASSLDRGPNQPQHF | TRBV7-2
CASSVSGGGTHEQFF | TRBV7-3
CASSPLSGGNTGELFF | TRBV5-1
CAISGEVESADTQYF | TRBV10-3
CASSEPGLAEETQYF | TRBV25-1
CASSPDGNQPQHF | TRBV5-1
CATGDRNTGELFF | TRBV24-1
CASRGQGRTGELFF | TRBV19
CASSQILGYQQFF | TRBV4-2
CASPSGGAFTGELFF | TRBV21-1
CSATERFSYNEQFF | TRBV20-1
CAISTREDYGYTF | TRBV10-3
CATSKIDSETQYF | TRBV15
CASSPTGTPETQYF | TRBV12-3/TRBV12-4
CASSDGGGAQETQYF | TRBV9
CSVESGDETDTQYF | TRBV29-1
CASSWTSGGHNEQFF | TRBV6-5
CASSLGGYREYGYTF | TRBV5-1
CASSLYSPGELFF | TRBV13
CASTPGSGAYNEQFF | TRBV19